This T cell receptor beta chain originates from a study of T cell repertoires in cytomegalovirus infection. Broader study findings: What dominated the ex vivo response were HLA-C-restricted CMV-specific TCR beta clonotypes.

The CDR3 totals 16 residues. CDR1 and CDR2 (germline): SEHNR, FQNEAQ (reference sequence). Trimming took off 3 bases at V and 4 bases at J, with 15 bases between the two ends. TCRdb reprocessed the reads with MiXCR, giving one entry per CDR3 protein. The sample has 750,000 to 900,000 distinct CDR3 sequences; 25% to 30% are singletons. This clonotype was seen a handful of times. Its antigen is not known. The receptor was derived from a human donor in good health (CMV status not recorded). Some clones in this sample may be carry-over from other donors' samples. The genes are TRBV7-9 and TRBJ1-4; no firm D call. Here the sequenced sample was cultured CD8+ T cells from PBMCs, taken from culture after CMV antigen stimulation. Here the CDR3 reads CASSLKLGLLNEKLFF. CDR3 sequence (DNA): TGTGCCAGCAGCTTGAAATTAGGGCTCCTTAATGAAAAACTGTTTTTT.